The rows below give T cell receptor beta chains drawn from one sample of a study of T-cell reconstitution after alpha-beta-depleted transplantation in children. TCRdb re-derived calls from the PCR reads in MiXCR, one entry per CDR3 protein. The data contain roughly 610,000 distinct CDR3 sequences, roughly a tenth of them seen just once; the ten biggest clones take up about 4%. Sequenced here: PBMCs from the stem cell graft donor, sampled from the stem cell graft. The source of these receptors is a human donor who donated a stem cell graft to a child with acute myeloid leukemia. Both conserved end residues are part of each CDR3. D genes are given only for firm matches. Expanded clones are given a class, and other clones once, few, many or no size at all.

size: many; V: TRBV3-1; D: TRBD2; J: TRBJ2-1; CDR3: CASSQRTSVKYNEQFF; DNA: TGTGCCAGCAGCCAACGGACTAGCGTTAAATACAATGAGCAGTTCTTC
size: .; V: TRBV6-5; D: .; J: TRBJ2-5; CDR3: CASSSGRGGGGTQYF; DNA: TGTGCCAGCAGTTCCGGGCGTGGGGGTGGGGGGACCCAGTACTTC
size: .; V: TRBV20-1; D: .; J: TRBJ2-1; CDR3: CSARDQTGVVGNEQFF; DNA: TGCAGTGCTAGAGATCAGACGGGAGTGGTTGGCAATGAGCAGTTCTTC
size: many; V: TRBV20-1; D: .; J: TRBJ2-1; CDR3: CSARLAINNEQFF; DNA: TGCAGTGCTAGACTAGCGATTAACAATGAGCAGTTCTTC
size: many; V: TRBV5-1; D: TRBD2; J: TRBJ2-1; CDR3: CASSLGLAGINEQFF; DNA: TGTGCCAGCAGTCTGGGACTAGCGGGAATCAATGAGCAGTTCTTC
size: .; V: TRBV20-1; D: .; J: TRBJ2-1; CDR3: CSARGWGTYNEQFF; DNA: TGCAGTGCTAGAGGGTGGGGGACTTACAATGAGCAGTTCTTC
size: .; V: TRBV6-1; D: TRBD2; J: TRBJ2-3; CDR3: CASGRAGGQDTQYF; DNA: TGTGCCAGCGGTCGTGCGGGAGGGCAAGATACGCAGTATTTT
size: .; V: TRBV20-1; D: TRBD2; J: TRBJ2-1; CDR3: CSARDGTRVEQFF; DNA: TGCAGTGCTAGAGATGGGACTAGAGTTGAGCAGTTCTTC
size: few; V: TRBV29-1; D: .; J: TRBJ2-1; CDR3: CSALTSAGVGNEQFF; DNA: TGCAGCGCTTTGACTAGTGCTGGGGTTGGTAATGAGCAGTTCTTC
size: many; V: TRBV24-1; D: TRBD2; J: TRBJ2-1; CDR3: CATSPGTSDRNEQFF; DNA: TGTGCCACCTCCCCCGGGACTAGCGACCGGAATGAGCAGTTCTTC
size: many; V: TRBV5-1; D: .; J: TRBJ1-2; CDR3: CASSPGQIGYTF; DNA: TGCGCCAGCAGCCCAGGGCAGATAGGCTACACCTTC
size: .; V: TRBV27; D: TRBD1; J: TRBJ2-1; CDR3: CASNRGLRNEQFF; DNA: TGTGCCAGCAACAGGGGGCTGAGGAATGAGCAGTTCTTC
size: many; V: TRBV28; D: .; J: TRBJ1-5; CDR3: CASSFAGRRPNQPQHF; DNA: TGTGCCAGCAGTTTCGCCGGGAGACGGCCGAATCAGCCCCAGCATTTT
size: many; V: TRBV7-9; D: TRBD2; J: TRBJ2-7; CDR3: CASSKLAGASYEQYF; DNA: TGTGCCAGCAGCAAACTAGCGGGGGCCTCCTACGAGCAGTACTTC
size: few; V: TRBV9; D: TRBD1; J: TRBJ2-3; CDR3: CASSVSSGQGADTQYF; DNA: TGTGCCAGCAGCGTTTCTTCGGGACAGGGGGCAGATACGCAGTATTTT
size: few; V: TRBV4-3; D: .; J: TRBJ2-2; CDR3: CASPPDGGGELFF; DNA: TGCGCCAGCCCTCCCGACGGGGGAGGGGAGCTGTTTTTT
size: few; V: TRBV7-3; D: TRBD2; J: TRBJ2-5; CDR3: CASSVLAGELKTQYF; DNA: TGTGCCAGCAGCGTATTAGCGGGAGAGTTGAAGACCCAGTACTTC
size: .; V: TRBV6-5; D: TRBD2; J: TRBJ2-1; CDR3: CASKLAGGIDEQFF; DNA: TGTGCCAGCAAACTAGCGGGAGGCATCGATGAGCAGTTCTTC
size: .; V: TRBV11-1; D: .; J: TRBJ1-2; CDR3: CASSLALMGWGLPF; DNA: TGTGCCAGCAGCTTAGCGCTAATGGGTTGGGGACTTCCCTTC
size: few; V: TRBV18; D: .; J: TRBJ1-1; CDR3: CASSPGGGGTEAFF; DNA: TGTGCCAGCTCACCTGGCGGTGGTGGAACTGAAGCTTTCTTT
size: .; V: TRBV6-1; D: .; J: TRBJ1-2; CDR3: CASSEKGRLSYTF; DNA: TGTGCCAGCAGTGAAAAGGGACGACTGAGCTACACCTTC
size: .; V: TRBV20-1; D: .; J: TRBJ1-5; CDR3: CSALSRGPSQPQHF; DNA: TGCAGTGCTTTGTCCAGGGGCCCATCGCAGCCCCAGCATTTT
size: .; V: TRBV25-1; D: TRBD1; J: TRBJ2-4; CDR3: CASSPRQGRQNIQYF; DNA: TGTGCCAGCAGTCCCCGACAGGGTCGCCAAAACATTCAGTACTTC
size: .; V: TRBV6-5; D: TRBD2; J: TRBJ2-1; CDR3: CASSYLTGLAGVDEQFF; DNA: TGTGCCAGCAGTTACCTCACCGGACTAGCGGGAGTGGATGAGCAGTTCTTC
size: many; V: TRBV6-2/TRBV6-3; D: .; J: TRBJ2-1; CDR3: CASSYSGDARPFF; DNA: TGTGCCAGCAGTTACTCAGGCGACGCGAGGCCGTTCTTC
size: .; V: TRBV12-5; D: .; J: TRBJ2-2; CDR3: CASGLAPGPGELFF; DNA: TGTGCTAGTGGTTTGGCCCCGGGCCCCGGGGAGCTGTTTTTT
size: many; V: TRBV5-1; D: .; J: TRBJ1-1; CDR3: CASSLADGYTEAFF; DNA: TGCGCCAGCAGCTTGGCGGACGGATACACTGAAGCTTTCTTT
size: few; V: TRBV29-1; D: TRBD1; J: TRBJ2-5; CDR3: CSVGQHQTGRNGLSETQYF; DNA: TGCAGCGTTGGGCAACACCAGACAGGGCGTAATGGACTGTCAGAGACCCAGTACTTC
size: many; V: TRBV29-1; D: TRBD2; J: TRBJ2-1; CDR3: CSTLRTSGDTYNEQFF; DNA: TGCAGCACCCTCAGGACTAGCGGAGATACCTACAATGAGCAGTTCTTC
size: many; V: TRBV6-2/TRBV6-3; D: TRBD2; J: TRBJ2-1; CDR3: CASSLTSGRPYNEQFF; DNA: TGTGCCAGCAGTTTGACTAGCGGGAGGCCGTACAATGAGCAGTTCTTC
size: .; V: TRBV11-1; D: .; J: TRBJ2-7; CDR3: CASSWGTLSGKHSYEQYF; DNA: TGTGCCAGCAGCTGGGGGACCTTATCAGGAAAGCACTCCTACGAGCAGTACTTC
size: few; V: TRBV4-3; D: TRBD2; J: TRBJ2-3; CDR3: CASSQEGGRVADTQYF; DNA: TGCGCCAGCAGCCAAGAAGGAGGGAGGGTAGCGGATACGCAGTATTTT
size: few; V: TRBV4-3; D: .; J: TRBJ2-5; CDR3: CASSQVSGQETQYF; DNA: TGCGCCAGCAGCCAAGTTTCGGGCCAAGAGACCCAGTACTTC
size: many; V: TRBV12-3/TRBV12-4; D: TRBD2; J: TRBJ2-7; CDR3: CASRPLGLAGDEQYF; DNA: TGTGCCAGCAGACCCCTCGGACTAGCAGGAGACGAGCAGTACTTC
size: many; V: TRBV2; D: .; J: TRBJ2-1; CDR3: CASSEVGGYNEQFF; DNA: TGTGCCAGCAGTGAAGTGGGCGGCTACAATGAGCAGTTCTTC
size: many; V: TRBV6-1; D: TRBD1; J: TRBJ2-7; CDR3: CASRDSLVGEQYF; DNA: TGTGCCAGTCGGGACAGTCTGGTTGGGGAGCAGTACTTC
size: few; V: TRBV29-1; D: .; J: TRBJ1-2; CDR3: CSVVRLGIGGYTF; DNA: TGCAGCGTTGTTCGTTTGGGAATAGGTGGCTACACCTTC
size: few; V: TRBV20-1; D: .; J: TRBJ1-5; CDR3: CSARDGARNSNQPQHF; DNA: TGCAGTGCTAGAGATGGAGCGCGGAATAGCAATCAGCCCCAGCATTTT
size: many; V: TRBV7-2; D: .; J: TRBJ2-3; CDR3: CASSSGDSTDTQYF; DNA: TGTGCCAGCAGCTCTGGGGACTCCACAGATACGCAGTATTTT
size: few; V: TRBV6-2/TRBV6-3; D: TRBD1; J: TRBJ2-7; CDR3: CASSWTGLNYEQYF; DNA: TGTGCCAGCAGCTGGACAGGGCTGAACTACGAGCAGTACTTC
size: many; V: TRBV3-1; D: .; J: TRBJ2-7; CDR3: CASSQEGRREQYF; DNA: TGTGCCAGCAGCCAAGAGGGGAGACGGGAGCAGTACTTC
size: few; V: TRBV27; D: .; J: TRBJ2-7; CDR3: CASSPSQGPYEQYF; DNA: TGTGCCAGCAGTCCTTCTCAGGGTCCCTACGAGCAGTACTTC
size: many; V: TRBV3-1; D: TRBD1; J: TRBJ2-7; CDR3: CASSQGFTGGKNEQYF; DNA: TGTGCCAGCAGCCAAGGATTTACAGGGGGAAAGAACGAGCAGTACTTC
size: .; V: TRBV5-6; D: TRBD1; J: TRBJ2-1; CDR3: CASSHGQGDNEQFF; DNA: TGTGCCAGCAGCCACGGACAGGGGGACAATGAGCAGTTCTTC